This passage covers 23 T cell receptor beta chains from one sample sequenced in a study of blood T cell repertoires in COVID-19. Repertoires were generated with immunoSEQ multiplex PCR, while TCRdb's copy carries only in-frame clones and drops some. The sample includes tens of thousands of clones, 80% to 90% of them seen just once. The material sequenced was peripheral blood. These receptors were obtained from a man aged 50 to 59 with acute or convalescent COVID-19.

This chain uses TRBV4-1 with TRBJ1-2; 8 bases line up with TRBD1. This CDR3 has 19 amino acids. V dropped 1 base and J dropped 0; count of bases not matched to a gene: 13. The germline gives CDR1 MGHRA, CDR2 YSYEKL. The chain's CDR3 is CASSQVIRDRRKANYGYTF. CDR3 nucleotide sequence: TGCGCCAGCAGCCAAGTCATAAGGGACAGGAGAAAAGCTAACTATGGCTACACCTTC.

The CDR3 protein is CASSEYPGSYEQYF. The CDR3 nucleotides are TGTGCCAGCAGTGAATATCCAGGGTCCTACGAGCAGTACTTC. The rearrangement links TRBV25-1 to TRBJ2-7; possibly TRBD1 for D (5 bases). V was shortened by 0 bases and J by 1 base, with 7 bases between the two germline ends. The CDR3 extends over 14 amino acids. From germline, CDR1 is MGHDK and CDR2 SYGVNS.

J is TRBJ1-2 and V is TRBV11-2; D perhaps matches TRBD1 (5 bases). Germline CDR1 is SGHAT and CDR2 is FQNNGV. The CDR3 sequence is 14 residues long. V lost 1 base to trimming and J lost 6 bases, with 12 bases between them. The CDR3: CASSLVLGVDGYTF. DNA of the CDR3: TGTGCCAGCAGCTTAGTGTTAGGGGTCGATGGCTACACCTTC.

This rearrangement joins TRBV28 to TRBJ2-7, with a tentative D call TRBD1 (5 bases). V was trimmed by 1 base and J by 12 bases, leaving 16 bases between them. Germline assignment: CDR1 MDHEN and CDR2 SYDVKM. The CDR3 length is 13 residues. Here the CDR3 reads CASSLLLQARRYF. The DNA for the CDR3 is TGTGCCAGCAGTTTATTACTACAGGCCAGGCGGTACTTC.

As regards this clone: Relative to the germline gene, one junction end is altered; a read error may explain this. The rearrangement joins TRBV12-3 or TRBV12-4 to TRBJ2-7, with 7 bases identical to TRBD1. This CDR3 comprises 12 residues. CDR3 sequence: CASSLDRAEQYF. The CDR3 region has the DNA TGTGCCAGCAGCTTAGACAGGGCGGAGCAGTACTTC.

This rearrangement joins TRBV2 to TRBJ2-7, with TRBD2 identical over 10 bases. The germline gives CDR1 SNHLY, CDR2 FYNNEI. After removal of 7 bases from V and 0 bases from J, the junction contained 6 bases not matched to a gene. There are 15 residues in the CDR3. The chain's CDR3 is CASTRTSGYSYEQYF. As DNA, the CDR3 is TGTGCCAGCACGAGGACTAGCGGTTACTCCTACGAGCAGTACTTC.

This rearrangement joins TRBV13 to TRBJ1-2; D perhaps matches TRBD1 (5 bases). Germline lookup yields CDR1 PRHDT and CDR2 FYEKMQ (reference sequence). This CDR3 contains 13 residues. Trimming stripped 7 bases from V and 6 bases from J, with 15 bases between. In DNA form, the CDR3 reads TGTGCCAGCACCCCGCGGGGGGTACATGGCTACACCTTC. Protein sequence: CASTPRGVHGYTF. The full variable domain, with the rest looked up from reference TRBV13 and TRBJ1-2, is AAGVIQSPRHLIKEKRETATLKCYPIPRHDTVYWYQQGPGQDPQFLISFYEKMQSDKGSIPDRFSAQQFSDYHSELNMSSLELGDSALYFCASTPRGVHGYTFGSGTRLTVV.

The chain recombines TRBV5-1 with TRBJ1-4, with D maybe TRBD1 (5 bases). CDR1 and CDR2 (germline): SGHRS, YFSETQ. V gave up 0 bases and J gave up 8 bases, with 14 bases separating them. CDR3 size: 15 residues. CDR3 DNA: TGCGCCAGCAGCTTGGGAGGGACTTATGGGGAAAAACTGTTTTTT. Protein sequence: CASSLGGTYGEKLFF.

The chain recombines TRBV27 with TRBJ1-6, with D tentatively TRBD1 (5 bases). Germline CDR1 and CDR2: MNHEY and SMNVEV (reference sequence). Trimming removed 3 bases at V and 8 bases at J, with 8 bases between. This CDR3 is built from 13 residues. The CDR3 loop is CASSLARDSPLHF. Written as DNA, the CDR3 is TGTGCCAGCAGTTTGGCCAGGGATTCACCCCTCCACTTT.

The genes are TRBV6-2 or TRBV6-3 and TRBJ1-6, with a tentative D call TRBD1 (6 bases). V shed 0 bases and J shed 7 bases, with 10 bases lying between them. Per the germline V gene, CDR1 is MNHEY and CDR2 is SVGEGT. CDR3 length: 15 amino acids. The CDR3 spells CASSYSRGRNSPLHF. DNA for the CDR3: TGTGCCAGCAGTTACTCCAGGGGACGCAATTCACCCCTCCACTTT.

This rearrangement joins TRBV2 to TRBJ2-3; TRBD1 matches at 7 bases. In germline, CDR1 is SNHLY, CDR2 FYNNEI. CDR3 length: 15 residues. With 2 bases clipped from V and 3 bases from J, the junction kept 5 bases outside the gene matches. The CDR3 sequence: CASSERQGRTDTQYF. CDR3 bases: TGTGCCAGCAGTGAAAGACAGGGAAGAACAGATACGCAGTATTTT.

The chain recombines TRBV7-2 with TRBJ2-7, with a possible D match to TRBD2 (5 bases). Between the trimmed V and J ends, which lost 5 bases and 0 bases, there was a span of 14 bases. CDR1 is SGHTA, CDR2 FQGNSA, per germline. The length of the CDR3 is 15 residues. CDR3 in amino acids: CASSLMGVNSYEQYF. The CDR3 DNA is TGTGCCAGCAGCCTTATGGGAGTCAACTCCTACGAGCAGTACTTC.

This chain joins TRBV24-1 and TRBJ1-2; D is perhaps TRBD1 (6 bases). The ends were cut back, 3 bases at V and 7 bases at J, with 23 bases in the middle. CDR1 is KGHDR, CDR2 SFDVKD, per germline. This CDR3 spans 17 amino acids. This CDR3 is CATSDPTGLNFPTGYTF. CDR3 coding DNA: TGTGCCACCAGTGATCCTACAGGGCTCAACTTCCCGACTGGCTACACCTTC.

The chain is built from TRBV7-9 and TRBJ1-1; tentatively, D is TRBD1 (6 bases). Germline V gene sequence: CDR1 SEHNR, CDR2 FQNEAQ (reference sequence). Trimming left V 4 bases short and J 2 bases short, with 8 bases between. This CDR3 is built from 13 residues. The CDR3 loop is CASSSGHNTEAFF. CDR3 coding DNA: TGTGCCAGCAGCTCGGGACACAACACTGAAGCTTTCTTT.

CDR3 in amino acids: CASSVVSGGAGELFF. The CDR3 bases are TGTGCCAGCAGCGTAGTGAGCGGGGGGGCCGGGGAGCTGTTTTTT. The chain uses TRBV9 and TRBJ2-2; 10 nucleotides match TRBD2. Trimming removed 0 bases from V and 6 bases from J; junction bases left unmatched: 2. From germline, CDR1 is SGDLS and CDR2 YYNGEE. This CDR3 contains 15 residues.

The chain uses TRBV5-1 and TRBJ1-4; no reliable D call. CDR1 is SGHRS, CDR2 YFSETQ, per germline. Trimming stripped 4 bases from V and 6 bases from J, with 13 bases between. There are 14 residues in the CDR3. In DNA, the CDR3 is TGCGCCAGCAGCCTCCCTGCTACGGATGAAAAACTGTTTTTT. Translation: CASSLPATDEKLFF. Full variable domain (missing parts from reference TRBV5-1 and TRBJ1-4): KAGVTQTPRYLIKTRGQQVTLSCSPISGHRSVSWYQQTPGQGLQFLFEYFSETQRNKGNFPGRFSGRQFSNSRSEMNVSTLELGDSALYLCASSLPATDEKLFFGSGTQLSVL.

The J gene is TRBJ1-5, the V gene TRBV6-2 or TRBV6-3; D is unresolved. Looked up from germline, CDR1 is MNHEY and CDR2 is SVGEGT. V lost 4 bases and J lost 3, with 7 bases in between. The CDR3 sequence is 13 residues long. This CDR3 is CASSLLHNQPQHF. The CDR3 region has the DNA TGTGCCAGCAGTTTACTCCACAATCAGCCCCAGCATTTT.

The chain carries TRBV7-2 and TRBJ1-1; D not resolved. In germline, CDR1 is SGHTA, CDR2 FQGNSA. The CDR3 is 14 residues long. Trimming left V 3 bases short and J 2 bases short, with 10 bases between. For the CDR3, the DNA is TGTGCCAGCAGCTTCTCGCCTAGTAACACTGAAGCTTTCTTT. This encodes CASSFSPSNTEAFF.

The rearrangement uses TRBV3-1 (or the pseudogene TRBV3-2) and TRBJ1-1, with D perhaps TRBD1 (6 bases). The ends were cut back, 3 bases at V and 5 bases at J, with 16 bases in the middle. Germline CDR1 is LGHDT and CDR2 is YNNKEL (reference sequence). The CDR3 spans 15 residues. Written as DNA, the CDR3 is TGTGCCAGCAGCCAGGGGGCAGGGTTCCTAACTGAAGCTTTCTTT. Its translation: CASSQGAGFLTEAFF.

CDR3 in amino acids: CASSFVTSHSGANVLTF. Here the CDR3 DNA reads TGTGCCAGCAGTTTCGTGACTAGCCACTCTGGGGCCAACGTCCTGACTTTC. The chain carries TRBV27 and TRBJ2-6; 7 bases fit TRBD2. This CDR3 is 17 amino acids long. Germline lookup yields CDR1 MNHEY and CDR2 SMNVEV (reference sequence). V lost 3 bases, J lost 0 bases, and 5 bases stayed unmatched.

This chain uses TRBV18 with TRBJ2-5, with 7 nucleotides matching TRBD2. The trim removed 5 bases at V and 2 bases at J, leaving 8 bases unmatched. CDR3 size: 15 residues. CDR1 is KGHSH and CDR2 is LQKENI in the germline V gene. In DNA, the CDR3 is TGTGCCAGCTCAGCCCAGCTACTAGCGCAAGAGACCCAGTACTTC. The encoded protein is CASSAQLLAQETQYF.

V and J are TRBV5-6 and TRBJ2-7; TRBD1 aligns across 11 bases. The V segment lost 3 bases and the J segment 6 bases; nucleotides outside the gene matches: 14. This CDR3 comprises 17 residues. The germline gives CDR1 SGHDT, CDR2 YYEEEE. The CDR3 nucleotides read TGTGCCAGCAGCTCTTTTCGGACAGGGGGCGCATTAGGCGAGCAGTACTTC. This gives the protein CASSSFRTGGALGEQYF.

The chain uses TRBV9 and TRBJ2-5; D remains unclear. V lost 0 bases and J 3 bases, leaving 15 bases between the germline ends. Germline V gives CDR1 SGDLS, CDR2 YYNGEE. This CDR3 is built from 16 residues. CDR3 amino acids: CASSVGAYKPKETQYF. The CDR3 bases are TGTGCCAGCAGCGTAGGGGCCTATAAGCCCAAAGAGACCCAGTACTTC.